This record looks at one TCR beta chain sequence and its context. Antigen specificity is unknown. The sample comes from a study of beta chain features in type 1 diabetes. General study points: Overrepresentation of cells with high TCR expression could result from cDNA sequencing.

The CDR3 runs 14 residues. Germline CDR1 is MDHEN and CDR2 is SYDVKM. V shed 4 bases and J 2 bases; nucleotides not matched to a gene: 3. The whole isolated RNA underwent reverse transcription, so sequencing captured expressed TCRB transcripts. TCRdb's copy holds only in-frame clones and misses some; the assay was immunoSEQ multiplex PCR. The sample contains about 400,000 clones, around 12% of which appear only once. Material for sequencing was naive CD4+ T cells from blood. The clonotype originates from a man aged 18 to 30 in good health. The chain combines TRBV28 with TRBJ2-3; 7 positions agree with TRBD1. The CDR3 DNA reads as TGTGCCAGCAGTTGGGACAGATTCACAGATACGCAGTATTTT. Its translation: CASSWDRFTDTQYF.